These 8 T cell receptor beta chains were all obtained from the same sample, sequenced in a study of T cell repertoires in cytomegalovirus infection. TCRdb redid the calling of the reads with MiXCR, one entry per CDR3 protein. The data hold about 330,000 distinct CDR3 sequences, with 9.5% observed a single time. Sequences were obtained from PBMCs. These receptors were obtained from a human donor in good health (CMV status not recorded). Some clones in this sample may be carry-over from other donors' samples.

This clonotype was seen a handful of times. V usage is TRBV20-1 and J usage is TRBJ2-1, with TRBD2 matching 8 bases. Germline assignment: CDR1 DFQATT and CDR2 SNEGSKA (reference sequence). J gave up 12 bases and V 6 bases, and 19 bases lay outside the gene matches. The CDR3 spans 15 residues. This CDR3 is CSAHGERGFRLVQFF. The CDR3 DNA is TGCAGTGCCCACGGGGAGCGGGGGTTCCGCCTCGTGCAGTTCTTC.

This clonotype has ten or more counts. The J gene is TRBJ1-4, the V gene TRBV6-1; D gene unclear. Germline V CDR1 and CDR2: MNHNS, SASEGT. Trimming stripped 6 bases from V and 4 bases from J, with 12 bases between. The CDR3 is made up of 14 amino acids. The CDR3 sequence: CASSLPAGNEKLFF. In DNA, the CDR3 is TGTGCCAGCAGCCTGCCGGCGGGTAATGAAAAACTGTTTTTT.

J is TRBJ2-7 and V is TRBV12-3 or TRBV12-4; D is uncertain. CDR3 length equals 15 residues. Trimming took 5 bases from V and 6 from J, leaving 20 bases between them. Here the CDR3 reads CASSPALGNRREQYF. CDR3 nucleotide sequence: TGTGCCAGCAGTCCCGCCCTCGGCAACCGACGCGAGCAGTACTTC.

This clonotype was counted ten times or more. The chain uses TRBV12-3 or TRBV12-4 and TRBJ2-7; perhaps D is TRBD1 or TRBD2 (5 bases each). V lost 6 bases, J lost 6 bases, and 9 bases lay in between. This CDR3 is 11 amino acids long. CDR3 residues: CASSRGPEQYF. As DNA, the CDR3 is TGTGCCAGCAGCCGGGGACCCGAGCAGTACTTC.

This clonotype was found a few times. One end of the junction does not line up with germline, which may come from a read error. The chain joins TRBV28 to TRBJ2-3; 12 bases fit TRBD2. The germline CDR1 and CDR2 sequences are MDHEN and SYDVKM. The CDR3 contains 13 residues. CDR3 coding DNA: TGTGCCAGCAGTTCCCGTCCTAGCGGGAGGGTCTCTTTT. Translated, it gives CASSSRPSGRVSF.

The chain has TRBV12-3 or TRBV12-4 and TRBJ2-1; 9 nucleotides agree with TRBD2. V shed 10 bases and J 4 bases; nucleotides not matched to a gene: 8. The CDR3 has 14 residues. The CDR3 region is CATATSGLYNEQFF. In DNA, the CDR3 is TGTGCCACCGCGACTAGCGGACTTTACAATGAGCAGTTCTTC.

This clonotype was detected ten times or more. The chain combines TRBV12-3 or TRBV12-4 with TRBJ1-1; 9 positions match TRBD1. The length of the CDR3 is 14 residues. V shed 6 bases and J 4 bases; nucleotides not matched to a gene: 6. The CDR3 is CASSRTGVITEAFF. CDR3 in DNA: TGTGCCAGCAGCCGGACAGGGGTCATCACTGAAGCTTTCTTT.

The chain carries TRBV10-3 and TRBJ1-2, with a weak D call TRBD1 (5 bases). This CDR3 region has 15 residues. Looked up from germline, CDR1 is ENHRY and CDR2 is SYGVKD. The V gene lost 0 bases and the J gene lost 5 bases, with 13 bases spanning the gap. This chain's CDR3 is CAISESDSEDYGYTF. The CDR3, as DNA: TGTGCCATCAGTGAGTCTGACAGTGAAGATTATGGCTACACCTTC.